Sequencing of this T cell receptor (beta chain) was carried out in a study of T cell responses to AZD1222 COVID-19 vaccine. The study, taken as a whole, reports: There were vaccine-associated CD4 TCRs across spike, dominant at 160-218 and 743-854. Clonal diversity was possibly underestimated, and white British individuals and females predominated among donors. At baseline, seropositivity was found in only a handful of AZD1222 recipients.

Clones were sequenced by immunoSEQ multiplex PCR, and TCRdb holds only the in-frame ones, with some missing. This sample carries roughly 150,000 clones, 89% of them seen once, and the ten largest clones take 4.7%. Remarks on this clone: Its antigen is unidentified.

The CDR3 runs 16 residues. Germline CDR1 MGHRA, CDR2 YSYEKL. Trimming stripped 0 bases from V and 4 bases from J, with 12 bases between. V usage is TRBV4-1 and J usage is TRBJ1-4; D unclear. This clonotype was sampled from an adult in good health. The sample here was peripheral blood, taken on day 0 of AZD1222 vaccination. The CDR3 is CASSQDPRQLNEKLFF. The CDR3 DNA sequence: TGCGCCAGCAGCCAAGATCCACGGCAGCTTAATGAAAAACTGTTTTTT.